What follows are 15 T cell receptor beta chains derived from one specimen sequenced in a study of CD8+CD57+ T cells in acquired aplastic anemia (dated by TCRdb to 2016 to 2019). Sequenced using an Illumina HiSeq 2000. Genomic DNA was used as template for profiling of TCR beta VDJ combinations and CDR3 sequences. The public reads were run again by TCRdb, first through fastp at Q25 and then through MiXCR, and only productive beta chains were kept. When rows share a CDR3 protein, they turn into one entry using the most common DNA and genes. Within this sample are approximately 200,000 distinct CDR3 sequences, with over 55% of them counted one time only. The top ten clones comprise 29% of the sample. Specimen: sorted CD4+, CD8+, or CD8+CD57+ T cells (not recorded which) from PBMCs. These receptors were collected from a human donor in good health.

In this sample, this clonotype turned up many times. This chain links TRBV7-2 with TRBJ2-1; D possibly corresponds to TRBD1 (6 bases). The CDR3 has 16 amino acids. Trimming pared 1 base from V and 6 bases from J, leaving 16 bases between. Germline CDR1 is SGHTA and CDR2 is FQGNSA. The CDR3 loop reads CASSLGFGGAINEQFF. DNA of the CDR3: TGTGCCAGCAGCTTAGGTTTTGGGGGCGCGATCAATGAGCAGTTCTTC.

In this sample, this clonotype turned up a few times. This chain uses TRBV7-9 with TRBJ2-1; 9 positions agree with TRBD1. The length of the CDR3 is 16 residues. V was clipped by 5 bases and J by 7 bases; unmatched bases: 12. CDR1 and CDR2 (germline): SEHNR, FQNEAQ (reference sequence). The CDR3: CASSLISGTGTNEQFF. The CDR3 nucleotides read TGTGCCAGCAGCCTAATATCCGGGACAGGGACAAATGAGCAGTTCTTC.

This chain uses TRBV20-1 with TRBJ1-2; D gene ambiguous. The CDR3 has 13 residues. Germline values: CDR1 DFQATT, CDR2 SNEGSKA (reference sequence). V gave up 3 bases and J gave up 2 bases, with 10 bases separating them. The CDR3 nucleotides read TGCAGTGCTAGCATGACAACAAACTATGGCTACACCTTC. Protein: CSASMTTNYGYTF.

This clonotype was recorded many times. This sequence joins TRBV6-5 and TRBJ2-7; the D is unclear. CDR1 is MNHEY and CDR2 is SVGAGI in the germline V gene. V lost 6 bases, J lost 4 bases, and 16 bases lay in between. The CDR3 sequence is 14 residues long. CDR3 DNA sequence: TGTGCCAGCAGGCACGGGTCAGAGCCTTACGAGCAGTACTTC. Translated, it gives CASRHGSEPYEQYF.

In this sample, this clonotype turned up many times. V gene TRBV11-2 combines with J gene TRBJ2-7; 9 bases match TRBD1. CDR1 SGHAT and CDR2 FQNNGV come from the germline V gene. Losses at the gene ends were 6 bases for V and 3 bases for J; bases not matched to a gene: 9. The CDR3 is 15 amino acids. For the CDR3, the DNA is TGTGCCAGCAGGATGAGGGGACAGGGATACTACGAGCAGTACTTC. Its protein product is CASRMRGQGYYEQYF.

The rearrangement links TRBV20-1 to TRBJ2-7; TRBD1 aligns across 8 bases. CDR1 and CDR2 (germline): DFQATT, SNEGSKA (reference sequence). The CDR3 length is 14 residues. J was trimmed by 3 bases and V by 1 base; bases with no gene match: 5. The DNA of the CDR3 is TGCAGTGCTAGAGCGGGACAGGTGGACTACGAGCAGTACTTC. This sequence encodes CSARAGQVDYEQYF.

The rearrangement uses TRBV5-8 and TRBJ2-3; TRBD2 matches 8 bases. The J segment lost 0 bases and the V segment lost 7 bases, leaving 19 bases of the junction unmatched. From germline, CDR1 is SGHTS and CDR2 YDEGEE. The CDR3 is made up of 19 amino acids. The CDR3 loop reads CASSPLGSGGFDSTDTQYF. DNA for the CDR3: TGTGCCAGCTCACCACTCGGCAGCGGGGGCTTTGATAGCACAGATACGCAGTATTTT.

V and J are TRBV7-9 and TRBJ2-1; no clear D. From germline, CDR1 is SEHNR and CDR2 FQNEAQ (reference sequence). This CDR3 has 14 amino acids. Trimming pared 2 bases from V and 3 bases from J, leaving 8 bases between. The CDR3 is CASSLTSNYNEQFF. CDR3 nucleotide sequence: TGTGCCAGCAGCTTAACCAGCAACTACAATGAGCAGTTCTTC.

The chain recombines TRBV20-1 with TRBJ2-3, with TRBD1 matching over 8 bases. J lost 2 bases, V lost 3 bases, and 4 bases had no gene match. This CDR3 comprises 14 residues. In germline, CDR1 is DFQATT, CDR2 SNEGSKA (reference sequence). CDR3 region: CSASGDRTTDTQYF. As DNA, the CDR3 is TGCAGTGCTAGTGGGGACAGGACCACAGATACGCAGTATTTT.

This clonotype was counted a few times. The rearrangement joins TRBV7-8 to TRBJ2-7; no reliable D call. CDR3 size: 14 residues. The V gene's germline CDR1 is SGHVS and CDR2 FQNEAQ. V was cut by 5 bases and J by 3 bases, with 14 bases left in between. The CDR3 DNA reads as TGTGCCAGCAGCCGAACGGCCATAGGCTACGAGCAGTACTTC. This translates into CASSRTAIGYEQYF.

This clonotype has a handful of counts. The chain uses TRBV19 and TRBJ1-2; D remains unclear. This CDR3 has 13 amino acids. From germline, CDR1 is LNHDA and CDR2 SQIVND (reference sequence). Deletions cut 7 bases from V and 3 bases from J, with 12 bases between. DNA of the CDR3: TGTGCCAGTACCCGGGCGGTGGACTATGGCTACACCTTC. Amino acid sequence: CASTRAVDYGYTF.

This clonotype was observed at least ten times. CDR3 loop: CASSYQQEAFF. The CDR3 DNA is TGTGCCAGCAGTTACCAGCAAGAAGCTTTCTTT. The genes are TRBV6-5 and TRBJ1-1; D is unresolved. The CDR3 loop spans 11 amino acids. V lost 2 bases, J lost 8 bases, and 6 bases lay in between. The germline V gene has CDR1 MNHEY and CDR2 SVGAGI.

The rearrangement uses TRBV20-1 and TRBJ2-7, with a possible D match to TRBD2 (10 bases). The CDR3 totals 16 residues. Germline V CDR1 and CDR2: DFQATT, SNEGSKA (reference sequence). The V and J ends lost 1 base and 6 bases respectively, with 22 bases between them. CDR3 DNA sequence: TGCAGTGCTAGAGCTAGCGGGGGACAGGGTAATCCCGAGCAGTACTTC. Protein sequence: CSARASGGQGNPEQYF.

The chain is built from TRBV7-9 and TRBJ1-2; tentatively, D is TRBD1 (5 bases). The CDR3 sequence is 15 residues long. The germline V gene encodes CDR1 SEHNR and CDR2 FQNEAQ (reference sequence). V lost 1 base and J lost 2, with 11 bases in between. The CDR3 loop is CASSLGGRDNYGYTF. CDR3 coding DNA: TGTGCCAGCAGCTTAGGAGGCAGGGACAACTATGGCTACACCTTC.

The gene calls are TRBV10-2 and TRBJ1-3; possibly TRBD1 for D (5 bases). The V and J ends lost 4 bases and 4 bases respectively, with 11 bases between them. The CDR3 loop spans 14 amino acids. From germline, CDR1 is WSHSY and CDR2 SAAADI. Here the CDR3 DNA reads TGCGCCAGCAGTGGGGGGACGGAGGGAAACACCATATATTTT. As protein: CASSGGTEGNTIYF.